This T cell receptor (beta chain) was observed in a study of CXCR3-negative and CXCR3-positive naive CD8 T cells. Preparation of TRB cDNA libraries relied on 5' RACE carrying UMI labels. TCRdb processed the 5' RACE reads again and assigns one entry to each CDR3 protein, with no DNA. The repertoire table contains several thousand distinct CDR3 sequences. Judged by frequency, this clonotype is medium-sized. In triplicate, each CD8+ T cell subset was sorted at 250,000 to 350,000 cells per replicate. The receptor comes from a human donor in good health. Some clones in this sample may be carry-over from other donors' samples. Sequenced sample: naive CXCR3- CD8+ T cells from blood. Subset meaning: CD45RO-CCR7+CD27+CD95- naive CD8+ T cells lacking CXCR3 (TNR3-).

The CDR3 loop is CAISTEQGEGETQYF. V is TRBV10-3 and J is TRBJ2-5; TCRdb outputs TRBD1, but without DNA this stays unchecked. This CDR3 is 15 amino acids long. CDR1 and CDR2 from the germline V gene are ENHRY and SYGVKD.